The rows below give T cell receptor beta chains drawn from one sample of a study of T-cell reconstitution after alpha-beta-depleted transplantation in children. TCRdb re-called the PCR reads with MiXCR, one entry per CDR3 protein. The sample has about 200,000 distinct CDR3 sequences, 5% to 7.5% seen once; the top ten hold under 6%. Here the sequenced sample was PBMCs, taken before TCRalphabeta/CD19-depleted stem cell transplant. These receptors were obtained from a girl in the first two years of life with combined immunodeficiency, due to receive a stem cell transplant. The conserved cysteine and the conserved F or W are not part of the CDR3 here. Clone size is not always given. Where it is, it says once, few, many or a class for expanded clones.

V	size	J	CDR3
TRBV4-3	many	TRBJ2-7	ASSQGSGNYEQY
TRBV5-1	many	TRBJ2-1	ASSGPPGWEQF
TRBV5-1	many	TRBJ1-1	ASSLGLRDSLNTEAF
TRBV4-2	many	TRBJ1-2	ASSQETGGWNYGYT
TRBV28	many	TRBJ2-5	ASSFLSRGSGETQY
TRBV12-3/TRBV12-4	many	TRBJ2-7	ASSFEGRGDEQY
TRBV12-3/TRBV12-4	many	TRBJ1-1	ASSLAGVTEAF
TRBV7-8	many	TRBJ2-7	ASSLRGTSGGPLSYEQY
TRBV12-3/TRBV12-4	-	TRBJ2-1	ASIYFSAGGPDEQF
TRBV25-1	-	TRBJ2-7	ASSEFAGAYEQY
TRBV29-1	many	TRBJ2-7	SVRAGDLFYEQY
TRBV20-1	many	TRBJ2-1	SASNSGKYNEQF
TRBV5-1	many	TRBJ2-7	ASSLEQGMGEQY
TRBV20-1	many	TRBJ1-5	SARAGQFNQPQH
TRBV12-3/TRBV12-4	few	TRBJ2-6	ASSFGQGWANVLT
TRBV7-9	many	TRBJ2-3	ASSLGLGEDTQY
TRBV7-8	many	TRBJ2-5	ASSRRTLQETQY
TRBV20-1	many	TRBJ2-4	SVSPAVIGNIQY
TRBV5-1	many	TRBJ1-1	ASSSWDSFAGEAF
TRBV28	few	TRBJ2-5	ASRPGLETQY
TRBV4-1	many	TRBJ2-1	ASSQPTSVSYNEQF
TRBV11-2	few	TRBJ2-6	ASSSRQGILSGANVLT
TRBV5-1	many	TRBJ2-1	ASSHPDTLNEQF
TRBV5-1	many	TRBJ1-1	ASSHLDSLNTEAF
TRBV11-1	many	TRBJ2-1	ASSRPNHRGSSYNEQF
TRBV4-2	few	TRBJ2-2	ASSPRDLNTGELF
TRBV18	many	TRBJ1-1	ASSPRTGGSRVNTEAF
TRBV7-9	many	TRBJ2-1	ATPPGLWGF
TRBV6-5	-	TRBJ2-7	ASSHQAGGSYEQY
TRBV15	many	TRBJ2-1	ATSRGGQNLYNEQF
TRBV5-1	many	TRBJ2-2	ASRTRAGRASGELF